Following are 30 T cell receptor beta chains from one sample sequenced in a study of cytomegalovirus exposure and HLA in healthy donors. With 60 Vbeta and 13 Jbeta primers, the PCR was carried out. The assay was immunoSEQ multiplex PCR, and TCRdb's table has in-frame clones only and misses some. Counted here are roughly 120,000 clones, approximately 80% occurring once; the ten biggest clones make up about 11%. Sample: PBMCs. The receptors come from a male donor in good health and CMV-seropositive.

This clone was seen a handful of times. The chain has TRBV7-2 and TRBJ2-3; 11 nucleotides line up with TRBD2. Losses at the gene ends were 4 bases for V and 4 bases for J; bases not matched to a gene: 7. The CDR3 is 16 residues long. Germline V gives CDR1 SGHTA, CDR2 FQGNSA. The CDR3 DNA reads as TGTGCCAGCAGCTCCAAACTAGCGGGAGCCCCAGATACGCAGTATTTT. Translated, it gives CASSSKLAGAPDTQYF.

This clone showed up just a few times. The chain uses TRBV6-5 and TRBJ2-1; possibly TRBD1 for D (6 bases). Germline CDR1 is MNHEY and CDR2 is SVGAGI. This CDR3 spans 13 amino acids. Between the trimmed V and J ends, which lost 10 bases and 5 bases, there was a span of 15 bases. The CDR3 here is CATAAGTNNEQFF. CDR3 nucleotides: TGTGCCACCGCGGCCGGGACAAACAATGAGCAGTTCTTC.

This clone was detected a few times. J is TRBJ2-3 and V is TRBV4-3; tentative D call: TRBD2 (5 bases). Germline V gene sequence: CDR1 LGHNA, CDR2 YSLEER. V dropped 1 base and J dropped 2 bases, with 10 bases sitting between them. The CDR3 contains 15 residues. The CDR3 DNA reads as TGCGCCAGCAGCCAAGGAGACTACGACACAGATACGCAGTATTTT. It encodes CASSQGDYDTDTQYF.

This clone was counted only a few times. The chain carries TRBV4-1 and TRBJ2-7, with D perhaps matching TRBD2 (5 bases). Trimming left V 2 bases short and J 6 bases short, with 11 bases between. The CDR3 runs to 13 residues. Germline CDR1 reads MGHRA; CDR2 reads YSYEKL. CDR3 sequence reads: CASSQPGSGEQYF. CDR3 bases: TGCGCCAGCAGCCAACCGGGGAGCGGCGAGCAGTACTTC.

The V call is TRBV29-1, the J call TRBJ2-7, with 8 bases fitting TRBD2. The germline V gene encodes CDR1 SQVTM and CDR2 ANQGSEA. This CDR3 contains 13 residues. V lost 7 bases and J lost 6; bases outside the gene matches: 11. DNA for the CDR3: TGCAGCGCCACCCCGGGACTAGTCGGCGAGCAGTACTTC. Translating it yields CSATPGLVGEQYF.

The gene calls are TRBV15 and TRBJ2-3; unclear D gene. The CDR3 runs to 15 residues. The V gene's germline CDR1 is LNHNV and CDR2 YYDKDF (reference sequence). The V end was cut by 5 bases, the J end by 3 bases, with 15 bases between. The chain's CDR3 is CATSDPGPTTDTQYF. Here the CDR3 DNA reads TGTGCCACCAGCGACCCTGGGCCTACTACAGATACGCAGTATTTT.

This clone was detected once. The chain joins TRBV9 to TRBJ1-1; 7 bases match TRBD1. There are 14 residues in the CDR3. The germline V gene has CDR1 SGDLS and CDR2 YYNGEE. V was pared by 4 bases and J by 5 bases, with 8 bases of the junction left unmatched. This CDR3 reads CASSPRQGETEAFF. CDR3 DNA sequence: TGTGCCAGCAGCCCCCGACAGGGAGAAACTGAAGCTTTCTTT.

The genes are TRBV2 and TRBJ2-5; 9 bases are a match to TRBD1. Germline CDR1 reads SNHLY; CDR2 reads FYNNEI. The CDR3 sequence is 13 residues long. V was pared by 6 bases and J by 3 bases, with 2 bases of the junction left unmatched. The CDR3 reads CASSRDREETQYF. In DNA, the CDR3 is TGTGCCAGCAGCCGGGACAGGGAAGAGACCCAGTACTTC.

The chain combines TRBV13 with TRBJ2-3, with 13 bases lining up with TRBD2. This CDR3 is 16 amino acids long. Germline V gene sequence: CDR1 PRHDT, CDR2 FYEKMQ (reference sequence). The junction had 1 base not matched to a gene; V was cut back by 4 bases and J by 0 bases. CDR3 sequence reads: CASSWGLAGSTDTQYF. The CDR3, as DNA: TGTGCCAGCAGCTGGGGACTAGCGGGGAGCACAGATACGCAGTATTTT.

The chain couples TRBV7-3 to TRBJ2-1; 11 bases match TRBD2. The length of the CDR3 is 15 residues. Trimming took 5 bases from V and 4 from J; bases not matched to a gene: 4. In germline, CDR1 is SGHTA, CDR2 FQGTGA. DNA for the CDR3: TGTGCCAGCAGCGTCGGGACTAGCGGTTACAATGAGCAGTTCTTC. This codes for CASSVGTSGYNEQFF. Filled out from reference TRBV7-3 and TRBJ2-1, the complete variable domain reads GAGVSQTPSNKVTEKGKYVELRCDPISGHTALYWYRQSLGQGPEFLIYFQGTGAADDSGLPNDRFFAVRPEGSVSTLKIQRTERGDSAVYLCASSVGTSGYNEQFFGPGTRLTVL.

This clone was observed a handful of times. The chain employs TRBV5-1 and TRBJ2-2; 8 bases align to TRBD2. The CDR3 is 16 residues long. V shed 4 bases, J shed 4 bases, and the junction held 9 bases outside the gene matches. Germline V CDR1 and CDR2: SGHRS, YFSETQ. This chain's CDR3 is CASSPTGRASTGELFF. The CDR3, as DNA: TGCGCCAGCAGCCCAACCGGGAGGGCGAGCACCGGGGAGCTGTTTTTT.

The chain links TRBV29-1 to TRBJ1-5; no definite D call. V was shortened by 4 bases and J by 1 base, with 8 bases between the two germline ends. Per germline, CDR1 SQVTM and CDR2 ANQGSEA. This CDR3 is 13 amino acids long. CDR3 in amino acids: CSVGPESNQPQHF. CDR3 in DNA: TGCAGCGTTGGGCCGGAGAGCAATCAGCCCCAGCATTTT.

There are a few counts of this clone. The V gene is TRBV11-2, the J gene TRBJ1-1; 7 positions agree with TRBD1. With V trimmed by 6 bases and J by 0 bases, 4 bases remained unmatched. There are 14 residues in the CDR3. Germline CDR1 and CDR2: SGHAT and FQNNGV. CDR3 coding DNA: TGTGCCAGCAGACCGGGACAGATGAACACTGAAGCTTTCTTT. It encodes CASRPGQMNTEAFF.

The J gene is TRBJ2-7, the V gene TRBV9; D is unresolved. The germline CDR1 and CDR2 sequences are SGDLS and YYNGEE. V lost 0 bases and J lost 3, with 10 bases in between. The CDR3 has 14 amino acids. The CDR3 DNA reads as TGTGCCAGCAGCGTAGGGTCGGCGGACTACGAGCAGTACTTC. It translates to CASSVGSADYEQYF.

The CDR3 sequence: CAMARSGRGDEQYF. CDR3 nucleotides: TGTGCCATGGCTAGGAGCGGGAGGGGAGACGAGCAGTACTTC. The rearrangement joins TRBV10-3 to TRBJ2-7, with 10 nucleotides matching TRBD2. Unmatched junction bases numbered 10, after V lost 9 bases and J lost 5 bases. The CDR3 is 14 amino acids. Germline V gene lookup returns CDR1 ENHRY and CDR2 SYGVKD.

This rearrangement joins TRBV6-5 to TRBJ2-7; D perhaps matches TRBD2 (5 bases). The CDR3 consists of 13 residues. V was pared by 5 bases and J by 2 bases, with 10 bases between. The V gene's germline CDR1 is MNHEY and CDR2 SVGAGI. CDR3 bases: TGTGCCAGCAGTGAGGGTCCGCCCTACGAGCAGTACTTC. It translates to CASSEGPPYEQYF.

This sequence joins TRBV7-3 and TRBJ1-2; D is undetermined. The germline V and J ends were trimmed by 2 bases and 8 bases, with 18 bases remaining between them. CDR1 is SGHTA, CDR2 FQGTGA, per germline. The CDR3 loop spans 15 amino acids. Here the CDR3 reads CASSLDGGPGSGYTF. In nucleotides, the CDR3 is TGTGCCAGCAGCTTAGACGGTGGGCCGGGGTCGGGCTACACCTTC.

The chain joins TRBV28 to TRBJ2-6, with 8 bases fitting TRBD1. There are 18 residues in the CDR3. In germline, CDR1 is MDHEN, CDR2 SYDVKM. Germline trimming cut 7 bases from V and 2 bases from J; bases unmatched to any gene: 13. CDR3 bases: TGTGCCAGCACCTACAGTGGCAGGGGGCAGGCTGGGGCCAACGTCCTGACTTTC. Its translation is CASTYSGRGQAGANVLTF.

This chain connects TRBV27 to TRBJ2-7; 10 bases are shared with TRBD1. Germline values: CDR1 MNHEY, CDR2 SMNVEV (reference sequence). The CDR3 has 15 residues. V lost 3 bases, J lost 4 bases, and 6 bases stayed unmatched. In DNA form, the CDR3 reads TGTGCCAGCAGTTTTAGAGGGACAGGGGCTTACGAGCAGTACTTC. Translating it yields CASSFRGTGAYEQYF.

The V and J genes are TRBV29-1 and TRBJ2-7; possible D gene TRBD2, 5 bases. V shed 6 bases and J shed 4 bases, with 13 bases lying between them. The CDR3 loop spans 12 amino acids. The germline V gene has CDR1 SQVTM and CDR2 ANQGSEA. For the CDR3, the DNA is TGCAGCGTCTACCTGAGAGGGTACGAGCAGTACTTC. This translates into CSVYLRGYEQYF.

The V gene is TRBV2, the J gene TRBJ2-7; D is ambiguous. Trimming shortened V by 8 bases and J by 0 bases, and 8 bases separated the two germline ends. CDR1 SNHLY and CDR2 FYNNEI come from the germline V gene. CDR3 length: 12 amino acids. The CDR3 region has the DNA TGTGCCAGCTCTATGTACTCCTACGAGCAGTACTTC. Translation: CASSMYSYEQYF.

The genes are TRBV11-3 and TRBJ2-1, with D tentatively TRBD2 (6 bases). Germline V gene lookup returns CDR1 SGHNT and CDR2 YENEEA. There are 12 residues in the CDR3. Trimming stripped 7 bases from V and 4 bases from J, with 8 bases between. CDR3: CASTAGYNEQFF. The CDR3 coding sequence is TGTGCCAGCACCGCGGGGTACAATGAGCAGTTCTTC.

The gene calls are TRBV7-2 and TRBJ1-2; 8 bases align to TRBD1. The CDR3 runs to 13 residues. CDR1 is SGHTA, CDR2 FQGNSA, per germline. V shed 4 bases and J 8 bases; nucleotides not matched to a gene: 6. The chain's CDR3 is CASSSDRGGGYTF. The CDR3 DNA reads TGTGCCAGCAGCTCCGACAGGGGCGGGGGCTACACCTTC.

V and J are TRBV6-5 and TRBJ2-6; 9 positions match TRBD1. The V gene end was trimmed by 3 bases and the J gene end by 15 bases; junction bases not matched to a gene: 12. Germline V CDR1 and CDR2: MNHEY, SVGAGI. This CDR3 region has 15 residues. CDR3 sequence reads: CASSYYGTGISGLTF. DNA for the CDR3: TGTGCCAGCAGTTATTATGGGACAGGGATCAGCGGCCTGACTTTC.

This clone turned up a few times. V and J are TRBV6-1 and TRBJ2-5, with D perhaps matching TRBD1 (5 bases). Germline assignment: CDR1 MNHNS and CDR2 SASEGT. Trimming took 3 bases from V and 5 from J, leaving 13 bases between them. This CDR3 contains 14 residues. CDR3 protein: CASSEAGNLETQYF. In DNA, the CDR3 is TGTGCCAGCAGTGAGGCAGGGAATTTGGAGACCCAGTACTTC.

This clone was observed a few times. This chain joins TRBV11-2 and TRBJ1-1; a weak D match, TRBD1 (6 bases). The germline CDR1 and CDR2 sequences are SGHAT and FQNNGV. The CDR3 has 15 residues. V lost 5 bases and J lost 5, with 18 bases in between. The chain's CDR3 is CASSAGGGGYTEAFF. CDR3 bases: TGTGCCAGCAGCGCGGGAGGGGGAGGGTATACTGAAGCTTTCTTT.

The V and J genes are TRBV4-3 and TRBJ1-6, with D unresolved. This CDR3 comprises 13 residues. Germline V lookup: CDR1 LGHNA, CDR2 YSLEER. The V end was cut by 0 bases, the J end by 8 bases, with 5 bases between. This chain's CDR3 is CASSQDRDSPLHF. The CDR3 region has the DNA TGCGCCAGCAGCCAAGATCGAGATTCACCCCTCCACTTT.

The chain recombines TRBV28 with TRBJ2-7; D is ambiguous. The CDR3 has 12 residues. The V gene's germline CDR1 is MDHEN and CDR2 SYDVKM. Trimming took off 10 bases at V and 4 bases at J, with 14 bases between the two ends. CDR3 loop: CATSLRLYEQYF. CDR3 DNA sequence: TGTGCCACCTCCCTCCGTTTATACGAGCAGTACTTC.

As DNA, the CDR3 is TGTGCCAGCAGCTTAGGGGGGACTAGCGGGACGTACCAAGAGACCCAGTACTTC. Encoded protein: CASSLGGTSGTYQETQYF. The chain recombines TRBV7-9 with TRBJ2-5; 13 nucleotides match TRBD2. The CDR3 is 18 amino acids. The junction had 5 bases not matched to a gene; V was cut back by 1 base and J by 0 bases. Looked up from germline, CDR1 is SEHNR and CDR2 is FQNEAQ (reference sequence). The full variable domain, rest sourced from reference TRBV7-9 and TRBJ2-5, is DTGVSQNPRHKITKRGQNVTFRCDPISEHNRLYWYRQTLGQGPEFLTYFQNEAQLEKSRLLSDRFSAERPKGSFSTLEIQRTEQGDSAMYLCASSLGGTSGTYQETQYFGPGTRLLVL.

As for this clone: In the same sample, other DNA sequences code for this CDR3. The CDR3 coding sequence is TGTGCCAGCAGCGTAGGCGGCACCGGGGAGCTGTTTTTT. Protein: CASSVGGTGELFF. The chain employs TRBV9 and TRBJ2-2; no clear D. The CDR3 loop spans 13 amino acids. V lost 0 bases to trimming and J lost 4 bases, with 4 bases between them. Germline CDR1 is SGDLS and CDR2 is YYNGEE.